This T cell receptor (beta chain) comes out of a study of technical replicates of blood from a few donors. Sequencing was performed with immunoSEQ multiplex PCR; in TCRdb, only in-frame clones are kept and a portion is missing. The data contain 65,000 to 85,000 clones, about 96% of them seen just once; the ten biggest clones take up around 0.2%. The CDR3 spans 15 residues. The V segment lost 4 bases and the J segment 3 bases; nucleotides outside the gene matches: 7. CDR1 SGHDN and CDR2 FVKESK come from the germline V gene. The sequence was obtained from a human donor in good health. Sequenced sample: T cells isolated from PBMCs. The V gene is TRBV14, the J gene TRBJ2-7; 9 bases are a match to TRBD1. The CDR3 DNA reads as TGTGCCAGCAGCCGAACTGGACAGGGGATCTACGAGCAGTACTTC. Translating it yields CASSRTGQGIYEQYF.